These 7 T cell receptor beta chains were sequenced from one sample in a study of T cell changes during pregnancy in multiple sclerosis. Here immunoSEQ multiplex PCR was the method, and the copy in TCRdb shows in-frame clones only, minus some. The sample yields about 32,000 clones, roughly nine tenths seen once. The specimen was CD8+ T cells from peripheral blood mononuclear cells, collected in the third trimester of pregnancy. Source of these receptors: a female donor with multiple sclerosis, enrolled in a pregnancy study.

V and J are TRBV19 and TRBJ1-1, with D possibly matching TRBD1 (5 bases). V was pared by 4 bases and J by 4 bases, with 16 bases between. The CDR3 contains 15 residues. Germline V CDR1 and CDR2: LNHDA, SQIVND (reference sequence). CDR3 sequence reads: CASSTQGLPSTEAFF. The CDR3, as DNA: TGTGCCAGTAGTACCCAGGGACTGCCGAGCACTGAAGCTTTCTTT. The variable domain in full, with the rest retrieved from reference TRBV19 and TRBJ1-1, is DGGITQSPKYLFRKEGQNVTLSCEQNLNHDAMYWYRQDPGQGLRLIYYSQIVNDFQKGDIAEGYSVSREKKESFPLTVTSAQKNPTAFYLCASSTQGLPSTEAFFGQGTRLTVV.

The chain couples TRBV2 to TRBJ1-1, with TRBD1 identical over 7 bases. The CDR3 extends over 16 amino acids. The junction had 13 bases not matched to a gene; V was cut back by 9 bases and J by 0 bases. Germline CDR1 reads SNHLY; CDR2 reads FYNNEI. In DNA form, the CDR3 reads TGTGCCAGTCCCCTGAGGACAGGACCCATGAACACTGAAGCTTTCTTT. It translates to CASPLRTGPMNTEAFF.

The chain joins TRBV16 to TRBJ1-1, with no clear D. Between the trimmed V and J ends, which lost 0 bases and 0 bases, there was a span of 5 bases. The length of the CDR3 is 14 residues. Germline-derived CDR1 and CDR2 are KGHSY and FQNENV. CDR3 protein: CASSQSTVNTEAFF. The CDR3 nucleotides read TGTGCCAGCAGCCAATCCACTGTGAACACTGAAGCTTTCTTT. The entire variable domain, with the rest obtained from reference TRBV16 and TRBJ1-1, is as follows: GEEVAQTPKHLVRGEGQKAKLYCAPIKGHSYVFWYQQVLKNEFKFLISFQNENVFDETGMPKERFSAKCLPNSPCSLEIQATKLEDSAVYFCASSQSTVNTEAFFGQGTRLTVV.

The V gene is TRBV30, the J gene TRBJ2-7, with TRBD2 matching over 7 bases. CDR3 length: 15 residues. With 5 bases clipped from V and 0 bases from J, the junction kept 10 bases outside the gene matches. Germline CDR1 and CDR2: GTSNPN and SVGIG (reference sequence). In DNA, the CDR3 is TGTGCCTGGCACACTAGGGGAGGGAACTCCTACGAGCAGTACTTC. This translates into CAWHTRGGNSYEQYF.

The CDR3 spells CAWRGQGLYGYTF. CDR3 bases: TGTGCCTGGAGGGGACAGGGCCTCTATGGCTACACCTTC. V gene TRBV30 combines with J gene TRBJ1-2, with TRBD1 matching 9 bases. Losses at the gene ends were 3 bases for V and 4 bases for J; bases not matched to a gene: 3. The CDR3 has 13 residues. Per germline, CDR1 GTSNPN and CDR2 SVGIG (reference sequence).

DNA of the CDR3: TGCGCCAGCAGCTTGGAGGGGGCAGAGACCCAGTACTTC. It specifies CASSLEGAETQYF. The rearrangement uses TRBV5-1 and TRBJ2-5, with 7 bases matching TRBD1. V dropped 0 bases and J dropped 4; count of bases not matched to a gene: 0. CDR3 length: 13 residues. CDR1 is SGHRS, CDR2 YFSETQ, per germline.

The chain combines TRBV7-9 with TRBJ2-7; possibly TRBD2 for D (7 bases). Looked up from germline, CDR1 is SEHNR and CDR2 is FQNEAQ (reference sequence). The CDR3 spans 15 residues. Trimming left V 5 bases short and J 0 bases short, with 14 bases between. CDR3 sequence reads: CASSGGGRRSYEQYF. In DNA form, the CDR3 reads TGTGCCAGCAGCGGGGGGGGCAGGCGCTCCTACGAGCAGTACTTC. The complete variable domain, with remaining parts taken from reference TRBV7-9 and TRBJ2-7, reads DTGVSQNPRHKITKRGQNVTFRCDPISEHNRLYWYRQTLGQGPEFLTYFQNEAQLEKSRLLSDRFSAERPKGSFSTLEIQRTEQGDSAMYLCASSGGGRRSYEQYFGPGTRLTVT.